The 10 T cell receptor beta chains below come from one sample, sequenced in a study of blood T cell repertoires in COVID-19. The method was immunoSEQ multiplex PCR; TCRdb's version includes in-frame clones alone and lacks a portion of them. The sample carries about 110,000 clones, less than 75% recorded once. Source material: peripheral blood. The receptors come from a woman between 35 and 50 years old with acute or convalescent COVID-19.

The rearrangement joins TRBV2 to TRBJ1-2, with 7 nucleotides matching TRBD1. The V gene's germline CDR1 is SNHLY and CDR2 FYNNEI. The V and J ends lost 8 bases and 2 bases, in that order; junction bases with no gene match: 5. This CDR3 comprises 13 residues. The CDR3 here is CASARQGNYGYTF. The DNA for the CDR3 is TGTGCCAGCGCACGACAGGGAAACTATGGCTACACCTTC.

V is TRBV5-1 and J is TRBJ2-7; no definite D call. V lost 2 bases, J lost 3 bases, and 9 bases lay in between. Per germline, CDR1 SGHRS and CDR2 YFSETQ. The CDR3 has 13 residues. CDR3 bases: TGCGCCAGCAGCTTTTCAGACAACTACGAGCAGTACTTC. Its protein is CASSFSDNYEQYF.

The CDR3 DNA is TGTGCCAGCAGCTTAGACAACAATGAGCAGTTCTTC. Protein: CASSLDNNEQFF. The rearrangement links TRBV7-9 to TRBJ2-1; D not certain. Trimming cost V 1 base and J 5 bases, with 3 bases left between them. Germline V gives CDR1 SEHNR, CDR2 FQNEAQ (reference sequence). CDR3 size: 12 residues.

The J gene is TRBJ2-5, the V gene TRBV4-1; 10 nucleotides line up with TRBD2. Germline loops: CDR1 MGHRA, CDR2 YSYEKL. This CDR3 region has 15 residues. V gave up 2 bases and J gave up 2 bases; unmatched junction bases: 2. CDR3 in DNA: TGCGCCAGCAGCCAACTTAGCGGGGGGCAAGAGACCCAGTACTTC. Its protein product is CASSQLSGGQETQYF.

The rearrangement uses TRBV12-3 or TRBV12-4 and TRBJ2-4, with 11 bases that match TRBD1. Trimming removed 5 bases from V and 7 bases from J; junction bases left unmatched: 1. The CDR3 totals 13 residues. In nucleotides, the CDR3 is TGTGCCAGCAGTGGACAGGGGGCCAACATTCAGTACTTC. It translates to CASSGQGANIQYF.

The rearrangement joins TRBV12-3 or TRBV12-4 to TRBJ1-6; D is uncertain. Trimming left V 3 bases short and J 10 bases short, with 7 bases between. There are 12 residues in the CDR3. The DNA of the CDR3 is TGTGCCAGCAGTTTTGGAGCCTCACCCCTCCACTTT. Its translation is CASSFGASPLHF.

The chain couples TRBV27 to TRBJ1-6; TRBD1 matches at 7 bases. Germline V gene sequence: CDR1 MNHEY, CDR2 SMNVEV (reference sequence). The CDR3 sequence is 14 residues long. J was trimmed by 6 bases and V by 7 bases; bases with no gene match: 6. In nucleotides, the CDR3 is TGTGCCAGCAACTCACAGGGGACTAATTCACCCCTCCACTTT. Its protein product is CASNSQGTNSPLHF.

V and J are TRBV9 and TRBJ2-5; D may be TRBD2 (6 bases). CDR1 and CDR2 (germline): SGDLS, YYNGEE. Trimming cost V 0 bases and J 2 bases, with 11 bases left between them. The CDR3 loop spans 15 amino acids. CDR3 coding DNA: TGTGCCAGCAGCGTAGGGGGACTCCAACAAGAGACCCAGTACTTC. Translating it yields CASSVGGLQQETQYF.

The chain uses TRBV7-2 and TRBJ2-5, with D perhaps TRBD1 (6 bases). CDR1 is SGHTA, CDR2 FQGNSA, per germline. Trimming cost V 3 bases and J 5 bases, with 16 bases left between them. The CDR3 is 15 amino acids. CDR3 coding DNA: TGTGCCAGCAGCTTTTCTAGTCGTCAGGGGGAGACCCAGTACTTC. It specifies CASSFSSRQGETQYF. The full variable domain, its missing parts supplied by reference TRBV7-2 and TRBJ2-5, is GAGVSQSPSNKVTEKGKDVELRCDPISGHTALYWYRQSLGQGLEFLIYFQGNSAPDKSGLPSDRFSAERTGGSVSTLTIQRTQQEDSAVYLCASSFSSRQGETQYFGPGTRLLVL.

The J gene is TRBJ2-1, the V gene TRBV4-2; 9 bases match TRBD2. J gave up 0 bases and V 0 bases, and 6 bases lay outside the gene matches. Per germline, CDR1 LGHNA and CDR2 YNFKEQ. The CDR3 has 18 amino acids. The CDR3 loop is CASSQDGAGGSSYNEQFF. Written as DNA, the CDR3 is TGTGCCAGCAGCCAAGATGGGGCGGGGGGGAGCTCCTACAATGAGCAGTTCTTC.